This TCR beta chain comes out of a study of CD8+CD57+ T cells in acquired aplastic anemia. Study background: Sorting CD4+ and CD8+ cells gave DNA averaging approximately 2.9 ug.

Findings of the study overall: Patients were compared with controls for CD8+ Simpson's diversity, and no significant difference emerged. It was found that roughly 31 CD8+ CDR3 sequences were shared between patients and controls.

Both TCR beta VDJ combination and CDR3 sequence profiling were carried out. Genomic DNA was the template for this profiling. TCRdb fed the reads into MiXCR, producing one record per CDR3 protein. The data hold 250,000 to 350,000 distinct CDR3 sequences, with 56% observed a single time. As concerns this clonotype: Antigen: not known.

CDR1 and CDR2 (germline): SGHDN, FVKESK. The CDR3 extends over 12 amino acids. Trimming shortened V by 5 bases and J by 7 bases, and 11 bases separated the two germline ends. The sample taken for sequencing was sorted CD4+, CD8+, or CD8+CD57+ T cells (not recorded which) from PBMCs. The receptor was isolated from a human donor with severe aplastic anemia or a healthy control (not recorded which). This sequence joins TRBV14 and TRBJ1-2; no definite D call. The CDR3: CASSLVGFGYTF. DNA of the CDR3: TGTGCCAGCAGCTTGGTAGGGTTTGGCTACACCTTC.